This T cell receptor (beta chain) was captured in a study of monozygotic twins with inflammatory bowel disease. CDR3 size: 15 residues. Germline CDR1 reads SGHTA; CDR2 reads FQGNSA. cDNA encoding TCRalpha and TCRbeta underwent two nested PCRs of roughly 15 and 9 cycles, each of which was followed by bead purification. TCRdb re-called the 5' RACE reads, yielding one record per CDR3 amino acid sequence without DNA. The table lists 160,000 or so distinct CDR3 sequences. Study results and limitations: Discordant twins had repertoire similarity that did not differ from that of concordant twins, possibly from limited power.

To note about this clonotype: Its antigen is unidentified.

Every donor provided one blood sample measuring approximately 2.5 ml. The source is a human donor with ulcerative colitis or Crohn's disease, or a healthy co-twin of an affected twin (not recorded which). The V and J genes are TRBV7-2 and TRBJ1-2. What was sequenced was blood. The CDR3 spells CASSLGGALLYGYTF.